This TCR beta chain was sequenced for a study of OX40 agonist ivuxolimab in advanced cancers. Study overall: The group had a mean age of about 65 years, ranged from 23 to 79, and was 82.7% male. Findings of the study overall: At doses 0.1 to 3.0 mg/kg, CD4+ and CD8+ clones expanded. Among the nonresponders, some also had low normalized T-cell clonal expansion. CD4+ T cells averaged fewer expanded clones than CD8+ T cells.

Here immunoSEQ multiplex PCR was the method, and the copy in TCRdb shows in-frame clones only, minus some. The sample has about 48,000 clones; approximately 81% are singletons. Germline loops: CDR1 KGHSH, CDR2 LQKENI. This CDR3 contains 15 residues. The V and J ends lost 4 bases and 3 bases respectively, with 15 bases between them. About this clone: What it binds is unknown. This CDR3 is also generated by other DNA sequences in the sample.

This TCR derives from an adult with an advanced solid tumor such as melanoma, head and neck, liver or kidney cancer. V is TRBV18 and J is TRBJ1-2; D unresolved. The source was CD4+ or CD8+ T cells sorted from blood, collected in a trial of the OX40 agonist ivuxolimab. CDR3 DNA: TGTGCCAGCTCACGGGGTCGAGGGTCTGACTATGGCTACACCTTC. Amino acid sequence: CASSRGRGSDYGYTF.